Following are 3 T cell receptor beta chains from one sample sequenced in a study of post-analysis software for immune sequencing data. General study results and limits: In patients, TRBV5-6, TRBV5-1 and TRBV20-1 belonged to several TRBV segments found more frequently than in controls.

Unique molecular identifiers were present in the TCR beta cDNA libraries. TCRdb re-analysed the PCR reads in MiXCR, keeping a single row per CDR3 protein. The sample records about 540,000 distinct CDR3 sequences, around 36% being singletons. No antigens are known for them. Sequenced: blood. The source of these receptors is a girl under 18 with multiple sclerosis.

Comments on this clonotype: A much larger clone differs by one base, so this may be a read error. The V gene is TRBV7-9, the J gene TRBJ1-2, with D unclear. Germline V gene lookup returns CDR1 SEHNR and CDR2 FQNEAQ (reference sequence). V dropped 2 bases and J dropped 2 bases, with 6 bases sitting between them. The CDR3 is 13 residues long. Here the CDR3 DNA reads TGTGCCAGCAGCTTAAAGGAGAACTATGGCTACACCTTC. Amino acid sequence: CASSLKENYGYTF.

This clonotype was counted between two and nine times. This chain joins TRBV28 and TRBJ2-3; D possibly matches TRBD1 or TRBD2 (5 bases each). This CDR3 has 11 residues. Germline values: CDR1 MDHEN, CDR2 SYDVKM. V dropped 11 bases and J dropped 0 bases, with 6 bases sitting between them. The CDR3 sequence: CAEGSTDTQYF. In DNA form, the CDR3 reads TGTGCCGAGGGGAGCACAGATACGCAGTATTTT.

This clonotype was counted between two and nine times. The gene calls are TRBV6-6 and TRBJ1-2; no definite D call. The CDR3 is 14 amino acids. Germline lookup yields CDR1 MNHNY and CDR2 SVGAGI (reference sequence). Trimming took off 2 bases at V and 4 bases at J, with 11 bases between the two ends. The CDR3 spells CASSYGMESYGYTF. The CDR3 nucleotides are TGTGCCAGCAGTTACGGTATGGAGAGCTATGGCTACACCTTC.